These 19 T cell receptor beta chains share one sample of origin, sequenced in a study of graft-versus-host responses after intestinal transplantation. No antigens are known for them. Data came from immunoSEQ multiplex PCR; TCRdb stores just in-frame clones and leaves some out. The table lists 80,000 to 95,000 clones, 85% to 95% of them singletons. The sequencing used unstimulated CD8+ T cells sorted from spleen or lymph node cells, collected before intestinal transplant. Source of these receptors: a human donor who received an intestinal transplant.

The V and J genes are TRBV5-7 and TRBJ1-1, with 7 positions matching TRBD1. TRBV5-7 is annotated as an ORF whose role is uncertain. The V and J ends lost 5 bases and 3 bases, in that order; junction bases with no gene match: 19. The CDR3 extends over 18 amino acids. The CDR3 sequence is CASSMTTGELLLDTEAFF. The CDR3 DNA reads as TGTGCCAGCAGTATGACCACAGGGGAGCTCCTTTTGGACACTGAAGCTTTCTTT.

The V and J genes are TRBV9 and TRBJ1-1, with no clear D. Between the trimmed V and J ends, which lost 0 bases and 1 base, there was a span of 7 bases. The CDR3 is made up of 14 amino acids. CDR1 and CDR2 from the germline V gene are SGDLS and YYNGEE. The CDR3 nucleotides are TGTGCCAGCAGCGTAGGATCCGGGAACACTGAAGCTTTCTTT. Its protein product is CASSVGSGNTEAFF.

V and J are TRBV29-1 and TRBJ1-2; TRBD1 is a possible D gene (5 bases). The germline V gene encodes CDR1 SQVTM and CDR2 ANQGSEA. The V and J ends lost 0 bases and 8 bases respectively, with 16 bases between them. This CDR3 is 14 amino acids long. The CDR3 coding sequence is TGCAGCGTTGAAGATATCTACAGGTCGAGGGGCTACACCTTC. Its protein product is CSVEDIYRSRGYTF.

The chain combines TRBV2 with TRBJ1-2; 7 bases are shared with TRBD1. Per germline, CDR1 SNHLY and CDR2 FYNNEI. CDR3 length: 18 residues. Trimming took 0 bases from V and 1 from J; bases not matched to a gene: 11. This CDR3 is CASSEAGGTGAINYGYTF. CDR3 nucleotides: TGTGCCAGCAGTGAAGCGGGGGGAACAGGGGCGATTAACTATGGCTACACCTTC.

The CDR3, as DNA: TGTGCCAGCAGCTTCCCGGGACTAGCGGGGGGAACAGATACGCAGTATTTT. Its translation is CASSFPGLAGGTDTQYF. The V call is TRBV7-6, the J call TRBJ2-3; 15 nucleotides agree with TRBD2. The CDR3 is made up of 17 amino acids. The germline V gene encodes CDR1 SGHVS and CDR2 FNYEAQ. The V and J ends lost 3 bases and 3 bases, in that order; junction bases with no gene match: 4.

J is TRBJ2-2 and V is TRBV30; 8 positions agree with TRBD2. This CDR3 is 16 amino acids long. V lost 3 bases to trimming and J lost 2 bases; unmatched junction nucleotides: 8. Germline values: CDR1 GTSNPN, CDR2 SVGIG (reference sequence). CDR3 coding DNA: TGTGCCTGGAGGGTGACTAGCGCCCCTAACACCGGGGAGCTGTTTTTT. Amino acids: CAWRVTSAPNTGELFF.

V is TRBV11-2 and J is TRBJ2-7; maybe TRBD1 (5 bases). The V end was cut by 2 bases, the J end by 0 bases, with 8 bases between. The germline V gene has CDR1 SGHAT and CDR2 FQNNGV. The CDR3 loop spans 14 amino acids. CDR3 loop: CASSLPGNSYEQYF. The CDR3 coding sequence is TGTGCCAGCAGCTTACCAGGGAACTCCTACGAGCAGTACTTC.

This clone appeared a single time. The chain uses TRBV7-6 and TRBJ2-7; 9 positions agree with TRBD1. Germline CDR1 and CDR2: SGHVS and FNYEAQ. The CDR3 is 18 residues long. With 5 bases clipped from V and 3 bases from J, the junction kept 17 bases outside the gene matches. CDR3 residues: CASSPGSWGTGSVYEQYF. For the CDR3, the DNA is TGTGCCAGCAGCCCAGGGTCCTGGGGGACAGGGTCAGTCTACGAGCAGTACTTC.

This chain uses TRBV25-1 with TRBJ2-7; 8 positions match TRBD1. The CDR3 extends over 12 amino acids. The V gene end was trimmed by 10 bases and the J gene end by 3 bases; junction bases not matched to a gene: 5. The V gene's germline CDR1 is MGHDK and CDR2 SYGVNS. CDR3 sequence (DNA): TGTGCCATTCCGGGACAGGACTACGAGCAGTACTTC. It is translated as CAIPGQDYEQYF.

The gene calls are TRBV4-3 and TRBJ2-2, with a weak D call TRBD1 (6 bases). There are 14 residues in the CDR3. Germline loops: CDR1 LGHNA, CDR2 YSLEER. Trimming shortened V by 5 bases and J by 6 bases, and 13 bases separated the two germline ends. Here the CDR3 DNA reads TGCGCCAGCAGCTATGGGACACCCGCCGGGGAGCTGTTTTTT. As protein: CASSYGTPAGELFF.

This sequence joins TRBV11-2 and TRBJ1-3, with D unclear. Trimming removed 5 bases from V and 7 bases from J, with 12 bases in between. The CDR3 consists of 13 residues. Germline CDR1 and CDR2: SGHAT and FQNNGV. The CDR3 loop is CASSPGLTNTIYF. CDR3 DNA: TGTGCCAGCAGCCCTGGACTCACCAACACCATATATTTT.

The V and J genes are TRBV29-1 and TRBJ2-1, with 10 bases identical to TRBD1. CDR3 size: 14 residues. Germline CDR1 SQVTM, CDR2 ANQGSEA. With V trimmed by 1 base and J by 4 bases, 1 base remained unmatched. The CDR3 region has the DNA TGCAGCGTTGAAGGGACAGGGGGGTACAATGAGCAGTTCTTC. The encoded protein is CSVEGTGGYNEQFF.

V usage is TRBV4-1 and J usage is TRBJ1-5; possibly TRBD1 for D (5 bases). V was cut by 0 bases and J by 0 bases, with 12 bases left in between. The germline V gene encodes CDR1 MGHRA and CDR2 YSYEKL. This CDR3 spans 17 amino acids. The CDR3 is CASSQEGTGSSNQPQHF. CDR3 bases: TGCGCCAGCAGCCAAGAAGGAACAGGATCTAGCAATCAGCCCCAGCATTTT.

The V call is TRBV2, the J call TRBJ2-5; 7 bases fit TRBD1. The CDR3 runs 14 residues. J was trimmed by 5 bases and V by 4 bases; bases with no gene match: 7. Germline V gene lookup returns CDR1 SNHLY and CDR2 FYNNEI. CDR3 sequence (DNA): TGTGCCAGCAGTGTGGGACAGATGGGGGAGACCCAGTACTTC. The encoded protein is CASSVGQMGETQYF.

This chain connects TRBV4-3 to TRBJ2-1; the D gene is possibly TRBD1 (5 bases). Germline CDR1 reads LGHNA; CDR2 reads YSLEER. V was shortened by 3 bases and J by 2 bases, with 11 bases between the two germline ends. The CDR3 is 15 residues long. CDR3 DNA: TGCGCCAGCAGCCAGGGGCTAGGTCCCTACAATGAGCAGTTCTTC. Amino acid sequence: CASSQGLGPYNEQFF.

The V and J genes are TRBV21-1 and TRBJ1-1; the table's TRBD1 call for D was not verified on the DNA. TRBV21-1 is classified as a pseudogene. CDR3 size: 16 residues. DNA of the CDR3: TGTGCCAGCAGGAAAAAAGGACAGGGGAGAACAGGTGAAGCTTTCTTT. Protein sequence: CASRKKGQGRTGEAFF.

A few counts support this clone. The chain has TRBV2 and TRBJ1-1; no clear D gene. The CDR3 sequence is 13 residues long. Trimming left V 7 bases short and J 2 bases short, with 11 bases between. In germline, CDR1 is SNHLY, CDR2 FYNNEI. The CDR3 region is CASTLGRNTEAFF. CDR3 in DNA: TGTGCCAGCACCCTGGGCAGAAACACTGAAGCTTTCTTT. The full variable domain, completed using reference TRBV2 and TRBJ1-1, is EPEVTQTPSHQVTQMGQEVILRCVPISNHLYFYWYRQILGQKVEFLVSFYNNEISEKSEIFDDQFSVERPDGSNFTLKIRSTKLEDSAMYFCASTLGRNTEAFFGQGTRLTVV.

DNA of the CDR3: TGTGCCAGCTCTAAGCTCGGTAGTCGTGGCTACACCTTC. It translates to CASSKLGSRGYTF. This chain connects TRBV14 to TRBJ1-2; D unresolved. Germline V gene data show CDR1 as SGHDN and CDR2 as FVKESK. This CDR3 has 13 amino acids. The germline V and J ends were trimmed by 8 bases and 7 bases, with 17 bases remaining between them.

The gene calls are TRBV13 and TRBJ2-3; 11 bases map to TRBD2. V was clipped by 5 bases and J by 6 bases; unmatched bases: 7. Per germline, CDR1 PRHDT and CDR2 FYEKMQ (reference sequence). This CDR3 comprises 15 residues. CDR3 in DNA: TGTGCCAGCAGCCCACGACTAGCGGGGTCGGATACGCAGTATTTT. Translation gives CASSPRLAGSDTQYF.